A single sample gave rise to the 29 T cell receptor beta chains below, sequenced in a study of OX40 agonist ivuxolimab in advanced cancers. Libraries were prepared by immunoSEQ multiplex PCR; TCRdb keeps only in-frame clonotypes and omits some of them. Of fewer than 85,000 clones in the sample, roughly 85% are singletons; the top ten hold roughly 6.8%. This specimen was CD4+ or CD8+ T cells sorted from blood, taken in a trial of the OX40 agonist ivuxolimab. The source is an adult with an advanced solid tumor such as melanoma, head and neck, liver or kidney cancer.

This clone appeared a single time. V is TRBV19 and J is TRBJ2-5, with 7 nucleotides matching TRBD1. The CDR3 extends over 16 amino acids. Germline V CDR1 and CDR2: LNHDA, SQIVND (reference sequence). The J segment lost 1 base and the V segment lost 5 bases, leaving 10 bases of the junction unmatched. Written as DNA, the CDR3 is TGTGCCAGTAGTGTGCACGGGACAGCCTTCCAAGAGACCCAGTACTTC. Translated, it gives CASSVHGTAFQETQYF.

This clone has a handful of counts. This rearrangement joins TRBV7-3 to TRBJ2-5, with 9 positions matching TRBD1. This CDR3 contains 13 residues. CDR1 and CDR2 (germline): SGHTA, FQGTGA. Germline trimming cut 3 bases from V and 5 bases from J; bases unmatched to any gene: 1. The CDR3 is CASSFGQGETQYF. CDR3 nucleotide sequence: TGTGCCAGCAGCTTCGGACAGGGGGAGACCCAGTACTTC.

This rearrangement joins TRBV7-2 to TRBJ2-7; 8 nucleotides align to TRBD1. The CDR3 sequence is 15 residues long. The ends lost 4 bases at V and 2 bases at J; junction bases unmatched: 7. CDR1 and CDR2 (germline): SGHTA, FQGNSA. Here the CDR3 DNA reads TGTGCCAGCAGCTCAAACCAGGGGGCGACCTACGAGCAGTACTTC. It specifies CASSSNQGATYEQYF.

V gene TRBV6-6 combines with J gene TRBJ2-5; D is perhaps TRBD2 (5 bases). The CDR3 length is 11 residues. Trimming shortened V by 4 bases and J by 7 bases, and 7 bases separated the two germline ends. Germline V lookup: CDR1 MNHNY, CDR2 SVGAGI (reference sequence). The CDR3 DNA sequence: TGTGCCAGCAGTTCCGCGGGGACCCAGTACTTC. Its translation: CASSSAGTQYF.

The chain combines TRBV2 with TRBJ2-5, with 9 bases fitting TRBD1. V shed 4 bases and J 5 bases; nucleotides not matched to a gene: 5. Germline-derived CDR1 and CDR2 are SNHLY and FYNNEI. The CDR3 runs to 14 residues. The CDR3 protein is CASSVDRGGETQYF. As DNA, the CDR3 is TGTGCCAGCAGTGTAGACAGGGGGGGGGAGACCCAGTACTTC.

The chain recombines TRBV27 with TRBJ2-1, with TRBD2 matching 7 bases. V lost 3 bases and J lost 7; bases outside the gene matches: 21. Germline V lookup: CDR1 MNHEY, CDR2 SMNVEV (reference sequence). This CDR3 comprises 19 residues. In nucleotides, the CDR3 is TGTGCCAGCAGTTTTCTCCGAAAGATTTTGCGGGAGACCAGAAATGAGCAGTTCTTC. Amino acid sequence: CASSFLRKILRETRNEQFF.

In its sample, this clone was seen once. The J gene is TRBJ1-1, the V gene TRBV28; D is uncertain. Looked up from germline, CDR1 is MDHEN and CDR2 is SYDVKM. Trimming stripped 5 bases from V and 0 bases from J, with 7 bases between. The CDR3 is made up of 13 amino acids. DNA for the CDR3: TGTGCCAGCAGTACCTCTTTGAACACTGAAGCTTTCTTT. Amino acids: CASSTSLNTEAFF. Supplemented by reference TRBV28 and TRBJ1-1, the full variable domain reads DVKVTQSSRYLVKRTGEKVFLECVQDMDHENMFWYRQDPGLGLRLIYFSYDVKMKEKGDIPEGYSVSREKKERFSLILESASTNQTSMYLCASSTSLNTEAFFGQGTRLTVV.

The V call is TRBV5-6, the J call TRBJ2-3; 8 positions match TRBD2. The CDR3 spans 14 residues. Germline V gene data show CDR1 as SGHDT and CDR2 as YYEEEE. The V gene end was trimmed by 3 bases and the J gene end by 5 bases; junction bases not matched to a gene: 5. The CDR3, as DNA: TGTGCCAGCAGCTCCGCCCGGGGGGGAGATACGCAGTATTTT. Translated: CASSSARGGDTQYF.

This rearrangement joins TRBV19 to TRBJ2-3, with D perhaps matching TRBD1 (6 bases). This CDR3 comprises 15 residues. With 2 bases removed from V and 4 bases from J, the gap between germline ends came to 13 bases. Germline V gene data show CDR1 as LNHDA and CDR2 as SQIVND (reference sequence). CDR3: CASSIPTDRPDTQYF. CDR3 in DNA: TGTGCCAGTAGTATACCTACAGACAGGCCAGATACGCAGTATTTT. Full variable domain (outside the CDR3, taken from reference TRBV19 and TRBJ2-3): DGGITQSPKYLFRKEGQNVTLSCEQNLNHDAMYWYRQDPGQGLRLIYYSQIVNDFQKGDIAEGYSVSREKKESFPLTVTSAQKNPTAFYLCASSIPTDRPDTQYFGPGTRLTVL.

V is TRBV5-8 and J is TRBJ2-3; D unclear. The germline gives CDR1 SGHTS, CDR2 YDEGEE. The V end lost 3 bases, the J end lost 3 bases, and 11 bases lay between the germline ends. The CDR3 has 14 residues. This CDR3 reads CASSSDGVTDTQYF. Here the CDR3 DNA reads TGTGCCAGCAGCTCGGACGGAGTAACAGATACGCAGTATTTT.

J is TRBJ1-1 and V is TRBV7-3; 10 bases are shared with TRBD1. CDR1 and CDR2 from the germline V gene are SGHTA and FQGTGA. This CDR3 has 16 amino acids. The ends lost 0 bases at V and 1 base at J; junction bases unmatched: 2. CDR3 protein: CASSLTRTGGNTEAFF. The CDR3, as DNA: TGTGCCAGCAGCTTAACCCGGACAGGGGGGAACACTGAAGCTTTCTTT. Looking up the rest from reference TRBV7-3 and TRBJ1-1 gives the full variable domain: GAGVSQTPSNKVTEKGKYVELRCDPISGHTALYWYRQSLGQGPEFLIYFQGTGAADDSGLPNDRFFAVRPEGSVSTLKIQRTERGDSAVYLCASSLTRTGGNTEAFFGQGTRLTVV.

The chain has TRBV20-1 and TRBJ2-1, with a weak D call TRBD2 (5 bases). The V and J ends lost 6 bases and 8 bases respectively, with 5 bases between them. This CDR3 is built from 9 residues. From germline, CDR1 is DFQATT and CDR2 SNEGSKA (reference sequence). The chain's CDR3 is CSAGDEQFF. CDR3 DNA: TGCAGTGCGGGAGATGAGCAGTTCTTC.

The rearrangement joins TRBV19 to TRBJ2-5; the D gene is possibly TRBD2 (6 bases). The DNA end is a closer match to TRBJ2-7, so the J assignment may be wrong. CDR1 and CDR2 (germline): LNHDA, SQIVND (reference sequence). The CDR3 totals 15 residues. CDR3 bases: TGTGCCAGTAGTATCAATTGGCGGGGAAGCTACGAGCAGTACTTC. This sequence encodes CASSINWRGSYEQYF.

V gene TRBV4-1 combines with J gene TRBJ2-3, with TRBD2 as a possible D gene (6 bases). V was cut by 1 base and J by 0 bases, with 11 bases left in between. Per the germline V gene, CDR1 is MGHRA and CDR2 is YSYEKL. This CDR3 comprises 16 residues. The CDR3 region is CASSQGAGTSTDTQYF. CDR3 nucleotide sequence: TGCGCCAGCAGCCAAGGAGCAGGGACTAGCACAGATACGCAGTATTTT.

This chain uses TRBV15 with TRBJ2-7, with 8 bases aligning to TRBD1. The CDR3 sequence is 14 residues long. V shed 1 base, J shed 3 bases, and the junction held 2 bases outside the gene matches. Germline CDR1 is LNHNV and CDR2 is YYDKDF (reference sequence). The CDR3 DNA is TGTGCCACCAGCAGAGGGGACAGGAGCTACGAGCAGTACTTC. It codes for CATSRGDRSYEQYF.

This clone was seen only once. The rearrangement uses TRBV6-6 and TRBJ1-5; D uncertain. The CDR3 is 14 amino acids. The germline V and J ends were trimmed by 7 bases and 1 base, with 11 bases remaining between them. Germline V gene sequence: CDR1 MNHNY, CDR2 SVGAGI (reference sequence). The CDR3 sequence: CASTPIDSNQPQHF. The CDR3 DNA is TGTGCCAGCACCCCCATCGACAGCAATCAGCCCCAGCATTTT.

V and J are TRBV6-6 and TRBJ1-3; no clear D gene. The CDR3 has 14 amino acids. Germline lookup yields CDR1 MNHNY and CDR2 SVGAGI (reference sequence). V was trimmed by 8 bases and J by 0 bases, leaving 11 bases between them. CDR3 region: CASGSPNSGNTIYF. Here the CDR3 DNA reads TGTGCCAGCGGCTCCCCGAACTCTGGAAACACCATATATTTT.

The chain is built from TRBV7-9 and TRBJ1-6, with 7 bases matching TRBD1. This CDR3 has 16 residues. Germline trimming cut 6 bases from V and 0 bases from J; bases unmatched to any gene: 5. CDR1 and CDR2 (germline): SEHNR, FQNEAQ (reference sequence). The CDR3 here is CASREQGSSYNSPLHF. The CDR3 nucleotides read TGTGCCAGCAGAGAACAGGGGAGCTCCTATAATTCACCCCTCCACTTT.

The chain is built from TRBV7-2 and TRBJ2-7; no clear D. The CDR3 extends over 13 amino acids. From germline, CDR1 is SGHTA and CDR2 FQGNSA. V gave up 4 bases and J gave up 5 bases, with 12 bases separating them. CDR3 DNA sequence: TGTGCCAGCAGCTCGGGCCCCCTGAACGAGCAGTACTTC. This sequence encodes CASSSGPLNEQYF.

The chain recombines TRBV4-1 with TRBJ2-3; 9 bases agree with TRBD2. Germline loops: CDR1 MGHRA, CDR2 YSYEKL. V shed 1 base and J 1 base; nucleotides not matched to a gene: 9. The CDR3 loop spans 18 amino acids. The CDR3, as DNA: TGCGCCAGCAGCCAAGGGGATCTGGCGGGGGGGGGCACAGATACGCAGTATTTT. Translated, it gives CASSQGDLAGGGTDTQYF.

The V gene is TRBV6-5, the J gene TRBJ1-1; D unresolved. Germline CDR1 reads MNHEY; CDR2 reads SVGAGI. CDR3 length: 13 amino acids. V lost 5 bases to trimming and J lost 4 bases, with 11 bases between them. The CDR3 loop is CASSVSAVTEAFF. For the CDR3, the DNA is TGTGCCAGCAGTGTCTCCGCGGTCACTGAAGCTTTCTTT.

The rearrangement links TRBV29-1 to TRBJ2-1; possible D gene TRBD2, 6 bases. This CDR3 spans 15 amino acids. V gave up 6 bases and J gave up 0 bases, with 15 bases separating them. CDR1 is SQVTM and CDR2 is ANQGSEA in the germline V gene. The CDR3 is CSVESGSSSYNEQFF. The DNA for the CDR3 is TGCAGCGTAGAAAGCGGGTCGAGCTCCTACAATGAGCAGTTCTTC.

This clone appeared once. The rearrangement joins TRBV10-3 to TRBJ1-1; D not resolved. CDR3 length equals 15 residues. Trimming removed 0 bases from V and 0 bases from J, with 8 bases in between. Per the germline V gene, CDR1 is ENHRY and CDR2 is SYGVKD. CDR3 nucleotide sequence: TGTGCCATCAGTGAGTCCCGGACTTTGAACACTGAAGCTTTCTTT. It is translated as CAISESRTLNTEAFF.

This chain joins TRBV6-6 and TRBJ1-5, with TRBD1 matching over 9 bases. Germline CDR1 and CDR2: MNHNY and SVGAGI (reference sequence). V dropped 9 bases and J dropped 0; count of bases not matched to a gene: 9. The CDR3 length is 16 residues. The CDR3 protein is CASFTGGGHSNQPQHF. CDR3 DNA sequence: TGTGCCAGTTTTACAGGGGGCGGCCATAGCAATCAGCCCCAGCATTTT.

This clone appeared a single time. V gene TRBV28 combines with J gene TRBJ1-4; D may be TRBD1 (5 bases). The V end was cut by 1 base, the J end by 3 bases, with 9 bases between. CDR1 and CDR2 (germline): MDHEN, SYDVKM. CDR3 size: 15 residues. CDR3 bases: TGTGCCAGCAGTTTATCGGGGGTAGCTAATGAAAAACTGTTTTTT. Translating gives CASSLSGVANEKLFF.

The gene calls are TRBV28 and TRBJ1-2; tentative D call: TRBD1 (6 bases). The CDR3 is 15 residues long. Trimming removed 4 bases from V and 3 bases from J, with 15 bases in between. The germline gives CDR1 MDHEN, CDR2 SYDVKM. DNA for the CDR3: TGTGCCAGCAGTTCCTCGGGGGCGGGAGACTATGGCTACACCTTC. This encodes CASSSSGAGDYGYTF.

This clone was found once. The chain links TRBV7-2 to TRBJ2-1; TRBD1 matches at 10 bases. Germline CDR1 SGHTA, CDR2 FQGNSA. The CDR3 is 14 residues long. With V trimmed by 7 bases and J by 8 bases, 8 bases remained unmatched. CDR3 amino acids: CASNRDRGWDEQFF. CDR3 bases: TGTGCCAGCAACCGGGACAGGGGCTGGGATGAGCAGTTCTTC.

This chain joins TRBV19 and TRBJ1-2, with D maybe TRBD1 (5 bases). Germline CDR1 is LNHDA and CDR2 is SQIVND (reference sequence). V lost 10 bases, J lost 7 bases, and 16 bases lay in between. CDR3 length: 12 residues. In DNA, the CDR3 is TGTGCCACCACGGGGGGGACGCTTGGCTACACCTTC. Translation gives CATTGGTLGYTF.

The gene calls are TRBV28 and TRBJ1-1; unclear D gene. There are 17 residues in the CDR3. V lost 0 bases, J lost 6 bases, and 20 bases lay in between. Looked up from germline, CDR1 is MDHEN and CDR2 is SYDVKM. The CDR3 loop is CASSLWSPTDPNAEAFF. In DNA, the CDR3 is TGTGCCAGCAGTTTATGGTCCCCCACAGATCCTAACGCTGAAGCTTTCTTT.